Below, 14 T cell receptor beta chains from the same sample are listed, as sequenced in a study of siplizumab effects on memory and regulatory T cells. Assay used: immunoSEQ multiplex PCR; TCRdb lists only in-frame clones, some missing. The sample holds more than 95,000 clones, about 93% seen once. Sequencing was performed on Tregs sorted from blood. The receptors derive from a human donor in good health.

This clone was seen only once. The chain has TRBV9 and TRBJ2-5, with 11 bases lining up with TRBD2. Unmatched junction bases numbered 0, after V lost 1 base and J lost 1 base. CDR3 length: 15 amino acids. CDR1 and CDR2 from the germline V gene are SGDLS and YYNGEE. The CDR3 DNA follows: TGTGCCAGCAGCGTAACTAGCGGGGGCCAAGAGACCCAGTACTTC. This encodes CASSVTSGGQETQYF.

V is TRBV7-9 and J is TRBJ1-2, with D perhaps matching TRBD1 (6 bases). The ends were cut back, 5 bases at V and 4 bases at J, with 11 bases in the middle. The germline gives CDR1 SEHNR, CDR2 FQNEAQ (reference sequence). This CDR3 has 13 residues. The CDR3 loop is CASSRGGVYGYTF. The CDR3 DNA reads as TGTGCCAGCAGCCGAGGGGGTGTCTATGGCTACACCTTC.

CDR3: CASSHSRIPEYF. The CDR3 DNA reads TGTGCCAGCAGTCACAGTCGTATACCCGAGTACTTC. The rearrangement uses TRBV27 and TRBJ2-5; D not certain. The CDR3 extends over 12 amino acids. The V gene lost 5 bases and the J gene lost 12 bases, with 16 bases spanning the gap. Germline-derived CDR1 and CDR2 are MNHEY and SMNVEV (reference sequence).

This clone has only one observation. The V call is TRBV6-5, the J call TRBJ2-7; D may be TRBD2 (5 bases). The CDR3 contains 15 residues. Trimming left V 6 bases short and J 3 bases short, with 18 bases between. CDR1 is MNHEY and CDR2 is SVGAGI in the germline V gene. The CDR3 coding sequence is TGTGCCAGCAGATCCTCACGCGGCGGGTTCTACGAGCAGTACTTC. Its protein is CASRSSRGGFYEQYF.

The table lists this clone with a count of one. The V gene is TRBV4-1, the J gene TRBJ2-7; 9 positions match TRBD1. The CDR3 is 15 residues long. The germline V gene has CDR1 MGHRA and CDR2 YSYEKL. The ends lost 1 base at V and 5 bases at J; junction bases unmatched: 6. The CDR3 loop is CASSQVSDRGHEQYF. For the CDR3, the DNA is TGCGCCAGCAGCCAAGTCTCGGACAGGGGCCACGAGCAGTACTTC.

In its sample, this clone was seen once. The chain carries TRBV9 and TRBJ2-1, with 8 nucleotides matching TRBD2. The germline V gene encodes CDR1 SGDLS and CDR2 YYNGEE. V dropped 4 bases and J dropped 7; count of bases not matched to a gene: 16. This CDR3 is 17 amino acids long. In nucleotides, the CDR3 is TGTGCCAGCAGCCCCAGTGGGCGGGGGGTATCCTGGAATGAGCAGTTCTTC. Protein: CASSPSGRGVSWNEQFF.

For the CDR3, the DNA is TGTGCCAGCAGTTTATTTGGAGGGGCGGATACGCAGTATTTT. It yields the protein CASSLFGGADTQYF. The J gene is TRBJ2-3, the V gene TRBV27; D is possibly TRBD2 (6 bases). V gave up 1 base and J gave up 6 bases, with 11 bases separating them. This CDR3 has 14 amino acids. Per the germline V gene, CDR1 is MNHEY and CDR2 is SMNVEV (reference sequence).

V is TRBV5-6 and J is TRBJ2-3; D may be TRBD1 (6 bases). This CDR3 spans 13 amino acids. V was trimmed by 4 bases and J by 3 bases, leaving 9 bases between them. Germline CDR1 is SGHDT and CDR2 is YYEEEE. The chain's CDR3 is CASSRQGTDTQYF. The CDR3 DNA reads TGTGCCAGCAGCAGGCAGGGGACAGATACGCAGTATTTT.

The CDR3 bases are TGTGCCAGCAGCTTACAGTCTAGCAGCTCCTACGAGCAGTACTTC. It specifies CASSLQSSSSYEQYF. This sequence joins TRBV7-8 and TRBJ2-7; possibly TRBD2 for D (5 bases). The V end lost 2 bases, the J end lost 0 bases, and 11 bases lay between the germline ends. The CDR3 has 15 amino acids. The germline V gene has CDR1 SGHVS and CDR2 FQNEAQ.

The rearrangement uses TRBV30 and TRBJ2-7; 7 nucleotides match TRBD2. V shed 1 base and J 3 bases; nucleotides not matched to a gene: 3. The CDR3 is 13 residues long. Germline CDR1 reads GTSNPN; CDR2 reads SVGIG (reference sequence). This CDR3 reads CAWSGASGYEQYF. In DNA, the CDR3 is TGTGCCTGGAGTGGTGCTAGCGGCTACGAGCAGTACTTC.

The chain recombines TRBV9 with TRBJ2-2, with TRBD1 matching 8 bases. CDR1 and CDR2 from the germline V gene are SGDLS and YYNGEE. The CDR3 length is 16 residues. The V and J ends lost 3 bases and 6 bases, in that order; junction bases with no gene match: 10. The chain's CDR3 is CASSAWTGMGPGELFF. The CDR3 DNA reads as TGTGCCAGCAGCGCCTGGACAGGGATGGGCCCCGGGGAGCTGTTTTTT.

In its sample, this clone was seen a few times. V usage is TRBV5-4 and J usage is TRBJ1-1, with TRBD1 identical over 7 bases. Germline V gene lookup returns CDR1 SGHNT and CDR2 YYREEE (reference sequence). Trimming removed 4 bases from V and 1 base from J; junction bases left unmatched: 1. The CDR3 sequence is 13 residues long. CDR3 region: CASSRQGNTEAFF. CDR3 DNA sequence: TGTGCCAGCAGCCGACAGGGGAACACTGAAGCTTTCTTT.

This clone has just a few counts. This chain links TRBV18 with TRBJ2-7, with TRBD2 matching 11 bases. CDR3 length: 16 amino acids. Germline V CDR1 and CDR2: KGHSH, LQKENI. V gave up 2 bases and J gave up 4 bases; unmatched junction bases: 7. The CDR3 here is CASSPGRLAGLYEQYF. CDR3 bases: TGTGCCAGCTCACCAGGGAGACTAGCGGGATTATACGAGCAGTACTTC.

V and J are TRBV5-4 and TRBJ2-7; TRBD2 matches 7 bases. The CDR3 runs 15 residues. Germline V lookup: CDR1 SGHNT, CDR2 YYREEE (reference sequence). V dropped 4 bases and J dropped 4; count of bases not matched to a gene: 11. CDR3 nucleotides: TGTGCCAGCAGCCTCACCATGGGGGGGTCGTACGAGCAGTACTTC. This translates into CASSLTMGGSYEQYF.